Listed below are T cell receptor beta chains from one sample, sequenced in a study of T cell repertoires in cytomegalovirus infection. MiXCR was run by TCRdb on the reads, yielding one entry per CDR3 protein. This sample has about 150,000 distinct CDR3 sequences, with 20% to 30% found just once. Sequenced: PBMCs. These receptors were collected from a human donor in good health (CMV status not recorded). Some clones in this sample may be carry-over from other donors' samples. CDR3s include the opening cysteine and the closing phenylalanine or tryptophan. The order of the fields is V gene, D gene, clone size, J gene, CDR3 DNA, CDR3 protein. The D gene is left open where the match is weak. The size field is filled for only some rows; it gives once, few, many or a size class.

TRBV7-6	-	many	TRBJ2-1	TGTGCCAGCAGCTTAGCTGGCCCGAGGAGGAATGAGCAGTTCTTC	CASSLAGPRRNEQFF
TRBV7-9	-	few	TRBJ1-4	TGTGCCAGCAAGAAGGGGATGGATGAAAAACTGTTTTTT	CASKKGMDEKLFF
TRBV28	TRBD2	many	TRBJ2-3	TGTGCCAGCAGTTTAAATACCCTAGCGGACTACACAGATACGCAGTATTTT	CASSLNTLADYTDTQYF
TRBV28	TRBD1	once	TRBJ2-5	TGTGCCAGCAGTTCTCTGGACAGGGAAGAGACCCAGTACTTC	CASSSLDREETQYF
TRBV7-2	-	many	TRBJ1-1	TGTGCCAGCAGCCCCCCCGGGGTTGGAACTGAAGCTTTCTTT	CASSPPGVGTEAFF
TRBV2	-	many	TRBJ2-3	TGTGCCAGCGATAGGGGAGGAGATTACACAGATACGCAGTATTTT	CASDRGGDYTDTQYF
TRBV7-2	-	-	TRBJ2-7	TGTGCCAGCAGCTTACCCGGGGGCCACGAGCAGTACTTC	CASSLPGGHEQYF
TRBV28	TRBD1	few	TRBJ1-1	TGTGCCAGCAGTGAAACTCGGACAGGGGACACTGAAGCTTTCTTT	CASSETRTGDTEAFF
TRBV28	TRBD1	few	TRBJ1-1	TGTGCCAGCAGTCCCACAGGGGCCATGAACACTGAAGCTTTCTTT	CASSPTGAMNTEAFF
TRBV6-2/TRBV6-3	TRBD2	-	TRBJ2-7	TGTGCCAGCAGTTCTCGAGGTAGCGGGAGCGAGCAGTACTTC	CASSSRGSGSEQYF
TRBV4-1	-	few	TRBJ1-2	TGCGCCAGCAGCCAAGTAACCGGTTTTAACTATGGCTACACCTTC	CASSQVTGFNYGYTF
TRBV15	-	few	TRBJ1-2	TGTGCCACCAGCAGAGATCAAACAGGGACCTATGGCTACACCTTC	CATSRDQTGTYGYTF
TRBV6-1	-	few	TRBJ1-1	TGTGCCAGCAGACAGGGAAAGAACACTGAAGCTTTCTTT	CASRQGKNTEAFF
TRBV6-5	TRBD2	once	TRBJ2-1	TGTGCCAGCACGACTAGCGGGGGGGAGAGGAATGAGCAGTTCTTC	CASTTSGGERNEQFF
TRBV30	-	-	TRBJ1-4	TGTGCCTGGAGTGTACAGCGAGGTGAAAAACTGTTTTTT	CAWSVQRGEKLFF
TRBV12-3/TRBV12-4	-	-	TRBJ1-1	TGTGCCAGCAGTCCACCCTCAGGCGCTGAAGCTTTCTTT	CASSPPSGAEAFF
TRBV7-9	-	many	TRBJ2-5	TGTGCCAGCAGCTTAGTAGGGGGGACCTCACGAACCCAGTACTTC	CASSLVGGTSRTQYF
TRBV25-1	-	-	TRBJ1-2	TGTGCCAACAGTGAGGGGCAGGGGATGAACTATGGCTACACCTTC	CANSEGQGMNYGYTF
TRBV11-2	-	-	TRBJ1-4	TGTGCCAGCAGCGGGGGGGTGAATGAAAAACTGTTTTTT	CASSGGVNEKLFF
TRBV7-9	-	few	TRBJ2-7	TGTGCCAGCAGCCCCTCCCCAAACTTGCGGGGAGACGAGCAGTACTTC	CASSPSPNLRGDEQYF
TRBV6-1	TRBD1	many	TRBJ2-4	TGTGCCAGCAGGAACACCGGGACAGGAAGCATTCAGTACTTC	CASRNTGTGSIQYF
TRBV7-2	TRBD1	-	TRBJ2-5	TGTGCCAGCAGCTTAGGGGGGAGACAGGGCCAAGAGACCCAGTACTTC	CASSLGGRQGQETQYF
TRBV2	TRBD2	many	TRBJ2-1	TGTGCCACCCCCGGACTAGCGGGACGTGAGCAGTTCTTC	CATPGLAGREQFF
TRBV7-2	-	many	TRBJ2-3	TGTGCCAGCAGCTCCATGGGGGGGGAAGGGGGCAACGCAGATACGCAGTATTTT	CASSSMGGEGGNADTQYF
TRBV6-6	TRBD2	few	TRBJ2-1	TGTGCCAGCAGTTTTGGGACTAGCGATTTTGAGCAGTTCTTC	CASSFGTSDFEQFF
TRBV10-3	-	few	TRBJ2-5	TGTGCCATAGGTCCCCAAGAGACCCAGTACTTC	CAIGPQETQYF
TRBV7-2	-	-	TRBJ2-1	TGTGCCAGCAGCTTTGTCAATGAGCTGTTCTTC	CASSFVNELFF
TRBV6-5	TRBD2	few	TRBJ2-3	TGTGCCAGCAGTTACGGTCTAGCGGGAGCCACAGATACGCAGTATTTT	CASSYGLAGATDTQYF
TRBV12-5	-	-	TRBJ1-1	TGTGCTAGTGGTTTACCCCATGGGGGGAACACTGAAGCTTTCTTT	CASGLPHGGNTEAFF
TRBV29-1	TRBD1	-	TRBJ1-2	TGCAGCGTTGAAGGACAGGGTGGCTATGGCTACACCTTC	CSVEGQGGYGYTF
TRBV19	-	once	TRBJ2-1	TGTGCCATTAGTATCTCCCTAAGGCCCAATGATCAGTTCTTC	CAISISLRPNDQFF
TRBV11-3	-	many	TRBJ2-1	TGTGCCAGCAGGGGGGACAATGAGCAGTTCTTC	CASRGDNEQFF
TRBV6-1	-	-	TRBJ1-2	TGTGCCAGCAAGATATTTAACTATGGCTACACCTTC	CASKIFNYGYTF
TRBV7-2	-	many	TRBJ2-6	TGTGCCAGCAGCTCACTTGGGAAGAACGGGGCCAACGTCCTGACTTTC	CASSSLGKNGANVLTF